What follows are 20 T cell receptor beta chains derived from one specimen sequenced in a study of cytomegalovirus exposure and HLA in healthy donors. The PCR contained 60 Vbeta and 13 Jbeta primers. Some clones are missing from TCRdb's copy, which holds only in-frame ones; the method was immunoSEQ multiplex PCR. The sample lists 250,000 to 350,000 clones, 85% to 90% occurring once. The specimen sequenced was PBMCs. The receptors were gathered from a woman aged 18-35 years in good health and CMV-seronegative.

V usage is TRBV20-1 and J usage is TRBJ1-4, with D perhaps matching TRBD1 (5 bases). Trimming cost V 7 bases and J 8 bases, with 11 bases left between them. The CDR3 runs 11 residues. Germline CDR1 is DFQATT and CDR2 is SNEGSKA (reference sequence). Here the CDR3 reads CSVRAIEKLFF. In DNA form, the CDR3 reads TGCAGTGTCAGGGCCATCGAAAAACTGTTTTTT.

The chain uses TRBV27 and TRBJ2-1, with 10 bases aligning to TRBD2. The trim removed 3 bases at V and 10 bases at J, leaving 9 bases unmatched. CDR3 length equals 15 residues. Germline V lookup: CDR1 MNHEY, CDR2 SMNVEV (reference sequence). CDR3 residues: CASSFIAGGQREQFF. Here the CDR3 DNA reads TGTGCCAGCAGTTTCATAGCGGGGGGACAAAGAGAGCAGTTCTTC.

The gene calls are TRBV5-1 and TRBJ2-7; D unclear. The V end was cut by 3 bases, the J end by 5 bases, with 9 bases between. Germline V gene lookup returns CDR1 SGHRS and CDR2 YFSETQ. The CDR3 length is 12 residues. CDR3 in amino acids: CASSSMGDEQYF. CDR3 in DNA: TGCGCCAGCAGCTCCATGGGCGACGAGCAGTACTTC. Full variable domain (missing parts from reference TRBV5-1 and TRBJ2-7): KAGVTQTPRYLIKTRGQQVTLSCSPISGHRSVSWYQQTPGQGLQFLFEYFSETQRNKGNFPGRFSGRQFSNSRSEMNVSTLELGDSALYLCASSSMGDEQYFGPGTRLTVT.

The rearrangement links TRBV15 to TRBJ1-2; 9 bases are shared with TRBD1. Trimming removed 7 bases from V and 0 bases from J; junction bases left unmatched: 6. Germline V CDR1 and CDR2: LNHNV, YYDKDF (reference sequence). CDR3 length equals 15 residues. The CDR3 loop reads CATTPDRGSNYGYTF. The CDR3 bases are TGTGCCACCACCCCTGACAGGGGGTCTAACTATGGCTACACCTTC.

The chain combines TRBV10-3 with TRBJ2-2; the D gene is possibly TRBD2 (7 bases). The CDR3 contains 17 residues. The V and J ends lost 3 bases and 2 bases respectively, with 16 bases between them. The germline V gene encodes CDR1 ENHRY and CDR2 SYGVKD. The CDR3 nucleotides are TGTGCCATCAGTGAAGGGGGGGCAGGAGCTAACACCGGGGAGCTGTTTTTT. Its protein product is CAISEGGAGANTGELFF.

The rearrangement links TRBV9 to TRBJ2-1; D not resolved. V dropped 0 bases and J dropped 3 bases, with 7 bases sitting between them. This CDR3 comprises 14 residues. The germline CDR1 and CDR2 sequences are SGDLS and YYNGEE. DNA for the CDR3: TGTGCCAGCAGCGTAGGGGCAGACTACAATGAGCAGTTCTTC. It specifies CASSVGADYNEQFF.

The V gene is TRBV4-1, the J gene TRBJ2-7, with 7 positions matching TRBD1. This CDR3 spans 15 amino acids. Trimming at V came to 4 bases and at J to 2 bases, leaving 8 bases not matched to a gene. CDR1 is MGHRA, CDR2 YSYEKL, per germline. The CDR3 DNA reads TGCGCCAGCAGCCTATCCGACAGGGCCGCCTACGAGCAGTACTTC. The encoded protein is CASSLSDRAAYEQYF.

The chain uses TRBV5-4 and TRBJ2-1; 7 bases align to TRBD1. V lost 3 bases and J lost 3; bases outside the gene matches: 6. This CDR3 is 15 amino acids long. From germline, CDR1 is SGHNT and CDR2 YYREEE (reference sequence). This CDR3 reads CASSSDRERYNEQFF. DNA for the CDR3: TGTGCCAGCAGCTCCGACAGGGAGCGCTACAATGAGCAGTTCTTC.

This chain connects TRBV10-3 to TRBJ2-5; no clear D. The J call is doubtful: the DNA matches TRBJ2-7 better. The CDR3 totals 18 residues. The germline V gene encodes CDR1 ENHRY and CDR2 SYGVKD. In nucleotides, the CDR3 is TGTGCCATCAGTGAGCCGGAACTGATCGGAGCCGCTACCTACGAGCAGTACTTC. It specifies CAISEPELIGAATYEQYF.

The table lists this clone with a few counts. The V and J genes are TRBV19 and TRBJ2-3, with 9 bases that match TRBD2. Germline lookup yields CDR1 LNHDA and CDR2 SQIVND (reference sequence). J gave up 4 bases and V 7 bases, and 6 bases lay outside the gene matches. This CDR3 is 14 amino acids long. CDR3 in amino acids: CASKGGGEADTQYF. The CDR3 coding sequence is TGTGCCAGTAAAGGCGGGGGGGAGGCAGATACGCAGTATTTT.

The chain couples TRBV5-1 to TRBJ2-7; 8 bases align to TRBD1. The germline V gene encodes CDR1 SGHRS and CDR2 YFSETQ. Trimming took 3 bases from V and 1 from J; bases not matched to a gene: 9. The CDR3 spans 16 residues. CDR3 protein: CASSSDSGTGSYEQYF. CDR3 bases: TGCGCCAGCAGCTCCGATTCAGGGACAGGTTCCTACGAGCAGTACTTC.

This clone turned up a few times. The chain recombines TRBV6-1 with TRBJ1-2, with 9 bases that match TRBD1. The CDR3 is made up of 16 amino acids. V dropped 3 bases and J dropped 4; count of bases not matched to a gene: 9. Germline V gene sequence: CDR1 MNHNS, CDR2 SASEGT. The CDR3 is CASSELEDRGGYGYTF. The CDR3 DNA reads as TGTGCCAGCAGTGAGCTCGAGGACAGGGGTGGCTATGGCTACACCTTC.

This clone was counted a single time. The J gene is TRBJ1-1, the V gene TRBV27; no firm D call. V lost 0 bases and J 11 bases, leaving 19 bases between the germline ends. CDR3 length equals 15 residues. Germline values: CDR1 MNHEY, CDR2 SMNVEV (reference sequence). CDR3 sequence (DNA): TGTGCCAGCAGTTTATCCGTTAACAGCGGCCCGGGGGCTTTCTTT. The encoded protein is CASSLSVNSGPGAFF.

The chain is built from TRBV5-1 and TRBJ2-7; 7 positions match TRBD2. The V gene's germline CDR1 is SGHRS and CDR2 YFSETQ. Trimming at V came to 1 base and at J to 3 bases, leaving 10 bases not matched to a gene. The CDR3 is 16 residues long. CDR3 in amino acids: CASSLRGEGRIYEQYF. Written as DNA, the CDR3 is TGCGCCAGCAGCTTGCGCGGGGAGGGACGGATCTACGAGCAGTACTTC.

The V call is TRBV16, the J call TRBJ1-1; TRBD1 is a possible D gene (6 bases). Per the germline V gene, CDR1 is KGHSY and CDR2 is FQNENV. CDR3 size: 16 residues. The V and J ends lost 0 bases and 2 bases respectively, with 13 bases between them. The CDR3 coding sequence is TGTGCCAGCAGCCAATCCGGAAGCAGGGGAAACACTGAAGCTTTCTTT. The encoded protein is CASSQSGSRGNTEAFF.

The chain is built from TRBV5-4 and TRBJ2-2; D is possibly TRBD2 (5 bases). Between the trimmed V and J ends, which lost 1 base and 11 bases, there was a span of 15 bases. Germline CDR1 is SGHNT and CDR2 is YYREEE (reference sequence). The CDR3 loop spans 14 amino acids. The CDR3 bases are TGTGCCAGCAGCTTGTACCGGGTTGAGGGTGAGCTGTTTTTT. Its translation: CASSLYRVEGELFF.

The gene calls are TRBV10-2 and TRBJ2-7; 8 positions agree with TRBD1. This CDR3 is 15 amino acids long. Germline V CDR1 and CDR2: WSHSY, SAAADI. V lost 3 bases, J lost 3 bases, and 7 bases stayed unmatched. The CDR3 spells CASSDRGQGGYEQYF. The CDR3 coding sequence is TGCGCCAGCAGTGATCGAGGACAGGGTGGCTACGAGCAGTACTTC.

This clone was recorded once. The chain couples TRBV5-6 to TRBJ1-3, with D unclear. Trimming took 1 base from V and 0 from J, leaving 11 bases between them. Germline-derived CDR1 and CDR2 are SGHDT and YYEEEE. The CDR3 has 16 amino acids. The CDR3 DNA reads TGTGCCAGCAGCTTGAGGAGGAGCTCCTCTGGAAACACCATATATTTT. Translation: CASSLRRSSSGNTIYF.

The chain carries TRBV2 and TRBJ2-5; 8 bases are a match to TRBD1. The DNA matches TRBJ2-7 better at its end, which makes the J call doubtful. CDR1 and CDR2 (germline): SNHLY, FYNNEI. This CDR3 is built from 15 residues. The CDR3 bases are TGTGCCAGCAGTCCTAGGACAGGGAAGACCTACGAGCAGTACTTC. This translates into CASSPRTGKTYEQYF.

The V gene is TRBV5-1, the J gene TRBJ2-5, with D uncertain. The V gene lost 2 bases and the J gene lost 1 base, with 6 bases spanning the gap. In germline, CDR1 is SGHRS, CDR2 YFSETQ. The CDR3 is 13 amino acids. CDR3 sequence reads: CASSFRFQETQYF. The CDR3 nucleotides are TGCGCCAGCAGCTTTAGATTCCAAGAGACCCAGTACTTC.